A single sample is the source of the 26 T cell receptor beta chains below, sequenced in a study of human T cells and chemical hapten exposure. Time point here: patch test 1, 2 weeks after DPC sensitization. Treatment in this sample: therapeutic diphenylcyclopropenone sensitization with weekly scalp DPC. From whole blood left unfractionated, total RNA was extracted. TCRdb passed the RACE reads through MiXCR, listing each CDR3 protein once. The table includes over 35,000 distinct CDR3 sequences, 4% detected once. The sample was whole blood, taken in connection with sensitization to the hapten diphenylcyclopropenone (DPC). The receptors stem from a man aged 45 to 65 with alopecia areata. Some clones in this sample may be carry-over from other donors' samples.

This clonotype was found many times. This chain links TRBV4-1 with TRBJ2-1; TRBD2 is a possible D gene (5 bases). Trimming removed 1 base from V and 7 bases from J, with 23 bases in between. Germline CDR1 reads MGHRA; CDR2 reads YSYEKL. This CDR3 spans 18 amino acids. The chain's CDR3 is CASSQGLASGPSRNEQFF. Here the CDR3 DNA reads TGCGCCAGCAGCCAAGGACTGGCGTCGGGCCCTAGCCGGAATGAGCAGTTCTTC.

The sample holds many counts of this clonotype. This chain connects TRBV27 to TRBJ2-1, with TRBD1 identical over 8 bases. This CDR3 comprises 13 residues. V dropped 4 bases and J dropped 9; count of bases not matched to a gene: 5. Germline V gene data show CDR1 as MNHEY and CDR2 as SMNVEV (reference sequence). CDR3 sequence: CASSSGQGGEQFF. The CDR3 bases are TGTGCCAGCAGTTCAGGACAGGGAGGTGAGCAGTTCTTC.

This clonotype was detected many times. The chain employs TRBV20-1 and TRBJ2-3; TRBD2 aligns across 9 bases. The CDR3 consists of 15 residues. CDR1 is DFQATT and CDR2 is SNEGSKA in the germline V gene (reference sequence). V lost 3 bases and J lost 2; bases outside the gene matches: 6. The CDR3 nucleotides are TGCAGTGCTAGCGCGCTAGCGGGGCTCACAGATACGCAGTATTTT. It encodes CSASALAGLTDTQYF.

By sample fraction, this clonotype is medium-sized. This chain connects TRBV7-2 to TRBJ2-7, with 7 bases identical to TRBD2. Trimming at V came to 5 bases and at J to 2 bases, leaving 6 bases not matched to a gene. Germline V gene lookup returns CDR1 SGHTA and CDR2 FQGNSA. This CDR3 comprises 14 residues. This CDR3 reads CASSPPGGTYEQYF. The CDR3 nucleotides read TGTGCCAGCAGCCCACCCGGGGGGACCTACGAGCAGTACTTC.

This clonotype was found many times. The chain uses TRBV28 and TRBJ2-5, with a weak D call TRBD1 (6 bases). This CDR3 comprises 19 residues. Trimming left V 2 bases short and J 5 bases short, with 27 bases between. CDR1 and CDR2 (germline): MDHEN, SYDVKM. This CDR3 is CASSLNLETGTRQGETQYF. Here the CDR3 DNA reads TGTGCCAGCAGTTTAAATTTGGAAACCGGGACCCGTCAGGGGGAGACCCAGTACTTC. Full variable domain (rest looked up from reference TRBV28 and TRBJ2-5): DVKVTQSSRYLVKRTGEKVFLECVQDMDHENMFWYRQDPGLGLRLIYFSYDVKMKEKGDIPEGYSVSREKKERFSLILESASTNQTSMYLCASSLNLETGTRQGETQYFGPGTRLLVL.

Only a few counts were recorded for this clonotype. CDR3: CASTRQGTIFSGANVLTF. The CDR3, as DNA: TGTGCCAGCACCCGACAGGGGACGATCTTTTCTGGGGCCAACGTCCTGACTTTC. This chain links TRBV2 with TRBJ2-6; 8 positions agree with TRBD1. Trimming cost V 7 bases and J 1 base; bases outside gene matches: 12. The CDR3 extends over 18 amino acids. Germline lookup yields CDR1 SNHLY and CDR2 FYNNEI.

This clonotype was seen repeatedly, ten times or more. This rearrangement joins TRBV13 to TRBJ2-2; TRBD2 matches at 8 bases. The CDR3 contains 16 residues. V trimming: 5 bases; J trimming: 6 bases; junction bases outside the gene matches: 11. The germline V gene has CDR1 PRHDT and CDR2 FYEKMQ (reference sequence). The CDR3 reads CASSPPSGSGAGELFF. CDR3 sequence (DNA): TGTGCCAGCAGCCCGCCCAGCGGGAGTGGGGCCGGGGAGCTGTTTTTT.

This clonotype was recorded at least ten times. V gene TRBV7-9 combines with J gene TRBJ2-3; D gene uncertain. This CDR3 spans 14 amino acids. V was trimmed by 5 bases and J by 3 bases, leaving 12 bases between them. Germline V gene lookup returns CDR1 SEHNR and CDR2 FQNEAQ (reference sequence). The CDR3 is CASSPQSGTDTQYF. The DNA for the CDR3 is TGTGCCAGCAGCCCTCAATCAGGAACAGATACGCAGTATTTT. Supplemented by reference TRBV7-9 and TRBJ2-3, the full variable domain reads DTGVSQNPRHKITKRGQNVTFRCDPISEHNRLYWYRQTLGQGPEFLTYFQNEAQLEKSRLLSDRFSAERPKGSFSTLEIQRTEQGDSAMYLCASSPQSGTDTQYFGPGTRLTVL.

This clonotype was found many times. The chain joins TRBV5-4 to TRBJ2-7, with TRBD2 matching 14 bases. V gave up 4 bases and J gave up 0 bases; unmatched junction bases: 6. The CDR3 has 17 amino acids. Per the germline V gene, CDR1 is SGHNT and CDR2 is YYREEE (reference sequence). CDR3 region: CASSGLAGGTVSYEQYF. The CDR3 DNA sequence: TGTGCCAGCAGCGGACTAGCGGGAGGCACTGTCTCCTACGAGCAGTACTTC. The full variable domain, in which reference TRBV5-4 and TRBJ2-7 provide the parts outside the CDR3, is ETGVTQSPTHLIKTRGQQVTLRCSSQSGHNTVSWYQQALGQGPQFIFQYYREEENGRGNFPPRFSGLQFPNYSSELNVNALELDDSALYLCASSGLAGGTVSYEQYFGPGTRLTVT.

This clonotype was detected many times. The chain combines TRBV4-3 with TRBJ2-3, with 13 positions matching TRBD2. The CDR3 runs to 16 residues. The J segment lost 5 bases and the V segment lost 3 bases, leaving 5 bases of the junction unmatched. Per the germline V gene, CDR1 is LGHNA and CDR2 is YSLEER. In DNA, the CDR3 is TGCGCCAGCAGCCAGGGGACTAGCGGGGAAAAAGATACGCAGTATTTT. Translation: CASSQGTSGEKDTQYF.

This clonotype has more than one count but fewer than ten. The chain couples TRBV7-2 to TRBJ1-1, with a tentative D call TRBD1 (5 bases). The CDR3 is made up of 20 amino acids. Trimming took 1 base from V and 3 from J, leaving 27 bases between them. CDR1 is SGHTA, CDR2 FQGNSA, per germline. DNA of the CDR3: TGTGCCAGCAGCTTAGTCCCGAGGATGCCCGCGGAGGGGTTCGACACTGAAGCTTTCTTT. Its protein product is CASSLVPRMPAEGFDTEAFF. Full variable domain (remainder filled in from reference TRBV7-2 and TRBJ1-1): GAGVSQSPSNKVTEKGKDVELRCDPISGHTALYWYRQSLGQGLEFLIYFQGNSAPDKSGLPSDRFSAERTGGSVSTLTIQRTQQEDSAVYLCASSLVPRMPAEGFDTEAFFGQGTRLTVV.

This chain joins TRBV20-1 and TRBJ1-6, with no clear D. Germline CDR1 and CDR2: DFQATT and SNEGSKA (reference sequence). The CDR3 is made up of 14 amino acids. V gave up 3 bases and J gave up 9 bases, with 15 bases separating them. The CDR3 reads CSASERQLSSPLHF. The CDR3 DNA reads TGCAGTGCTAGTGAACGCCAGCTTTCTTCACCCCTCCACTTT.

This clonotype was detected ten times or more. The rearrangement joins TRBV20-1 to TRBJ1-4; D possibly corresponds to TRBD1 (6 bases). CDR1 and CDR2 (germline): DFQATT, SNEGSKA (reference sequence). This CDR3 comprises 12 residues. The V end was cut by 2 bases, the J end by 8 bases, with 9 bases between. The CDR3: CSARFGQEKLFF. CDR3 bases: TGCAGTGCTAGATTTGGACAGGAAAAACTGTTTTTT.

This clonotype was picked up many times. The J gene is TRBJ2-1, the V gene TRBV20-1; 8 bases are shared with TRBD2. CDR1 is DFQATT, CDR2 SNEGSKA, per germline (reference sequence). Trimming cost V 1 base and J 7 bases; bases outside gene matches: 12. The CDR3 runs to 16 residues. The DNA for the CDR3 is TGCAGTGCTAGAGTGCTAGCGGGCTTAGGGAAGAATGAGCAGTTCTTC. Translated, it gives CSARVLAGLGKNEQFF.

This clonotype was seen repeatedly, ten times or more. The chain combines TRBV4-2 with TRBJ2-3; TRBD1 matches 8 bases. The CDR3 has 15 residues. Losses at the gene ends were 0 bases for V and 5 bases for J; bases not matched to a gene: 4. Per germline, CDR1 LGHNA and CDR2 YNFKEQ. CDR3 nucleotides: TGTGCCAGCAGCCAAGAGGGGACAGGCCGAGATACGCAGTATTTT. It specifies CASSQEGTGRDTQYF.

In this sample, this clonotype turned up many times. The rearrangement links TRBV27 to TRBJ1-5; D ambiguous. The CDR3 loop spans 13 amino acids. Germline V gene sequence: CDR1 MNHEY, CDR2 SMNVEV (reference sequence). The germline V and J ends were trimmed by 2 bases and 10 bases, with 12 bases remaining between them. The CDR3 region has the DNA TGTGCCAGCAGTTTACGGCCTCCCGTCCCCCAGCATTTT. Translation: CASSLRPPVPQHF.

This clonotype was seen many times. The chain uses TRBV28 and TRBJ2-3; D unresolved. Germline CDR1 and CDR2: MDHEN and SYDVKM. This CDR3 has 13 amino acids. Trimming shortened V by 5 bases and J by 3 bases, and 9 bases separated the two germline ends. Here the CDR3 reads CASSDGLTDTQYF. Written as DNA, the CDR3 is TGTGCCAGCAGTGACGGCCTGACAGATACGCAGTATTTT.

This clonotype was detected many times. The chain's CDR3 is CASSVAGGPLDEQFF. The DNA for the CDR3 is TGTGCCAGCAGCGTAGCGGGAGGGCCGTTGGATGAGCAGTTCTTC. V and J are TRBV9 and TRBJ2-1; 8 bases are a match to TRBD2. Losses at the gene ends were 0 bases for V and 8 bases for J; bases not matched to a gene: 7. Germline V CDR1 and CDR2: SGDLS, YYNGEE. This CDR3 is built from 15 residues.

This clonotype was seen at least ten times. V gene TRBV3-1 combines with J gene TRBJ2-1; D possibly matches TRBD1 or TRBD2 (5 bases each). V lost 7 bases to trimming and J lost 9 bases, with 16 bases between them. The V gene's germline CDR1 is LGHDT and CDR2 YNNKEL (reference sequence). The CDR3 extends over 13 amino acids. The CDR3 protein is CASTPGPKGEQFF. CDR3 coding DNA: TGTGCCAGCACCCCGGGACCCAAGGGTGAGCAGTTCTTC.

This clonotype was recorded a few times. CDR3 DNA sequence: TGTGCCAGCAGCCCGACCGACCCCGACGGCTATGGCTACACCTTC. This sequence encodes CASSPTDPDGYGYTF. The chain uses TRBV7-9 and TRBJ1-2; no clear D gene. CDR1 is SEHNR, CDR2 FQNEAQ, per germline (reference sequence). The ends were cut back, 5 bases at V and 4 bases at J, with 17 bases in the middle. The CDR3 totals 15 residues.

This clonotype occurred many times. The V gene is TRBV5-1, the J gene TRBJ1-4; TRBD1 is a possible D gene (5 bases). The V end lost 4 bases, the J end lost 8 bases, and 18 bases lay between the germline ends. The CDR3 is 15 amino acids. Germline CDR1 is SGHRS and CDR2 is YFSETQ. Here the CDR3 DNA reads TGCGCCAGCAGCCTCCCTCCCCGGGACTCAGAAAAACTGTTTTTT. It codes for CASSLPPRDSEKLFF. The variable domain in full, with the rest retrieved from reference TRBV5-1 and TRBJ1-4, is KAGVTQTPRYLIKTRGQQVTLSCSPISGHRSVSWYQQTPGQGLQFLFEYFSETQRNKGNFPGRFSGRQFSNSRSEMNVSTLELGDSALYLCASSLPPRDSEKLFFGSGTQLSVL.

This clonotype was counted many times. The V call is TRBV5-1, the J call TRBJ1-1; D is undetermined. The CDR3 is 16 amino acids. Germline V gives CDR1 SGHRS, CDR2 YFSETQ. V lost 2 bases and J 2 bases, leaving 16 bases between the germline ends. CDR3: CASSLRGLSENTEAFF. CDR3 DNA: TGCGCCAGCAGCTTACGTGGTTTGTCGGAAAACACTGAAGCTTTCTTT.

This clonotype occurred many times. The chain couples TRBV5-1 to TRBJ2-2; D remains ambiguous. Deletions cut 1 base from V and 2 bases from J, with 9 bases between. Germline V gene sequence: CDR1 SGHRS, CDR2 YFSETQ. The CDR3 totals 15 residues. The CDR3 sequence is CASSLTPTNTGELFF. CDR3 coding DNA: TGCGCCAGCAGCTTGACACCTACCAACACCGGGGAGCTGTTTTTT.

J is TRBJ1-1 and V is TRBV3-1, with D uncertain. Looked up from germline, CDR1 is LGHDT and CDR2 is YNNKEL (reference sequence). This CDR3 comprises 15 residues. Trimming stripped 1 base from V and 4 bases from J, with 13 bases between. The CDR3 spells CASSQGVGLSTEAFF. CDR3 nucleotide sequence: TGTGCCAGCAGCCAAGGTGTGGGGTTGAGCACTGAAGCTTTCTTT. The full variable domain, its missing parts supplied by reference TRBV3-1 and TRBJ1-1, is DTAVSQTPKYLVTQMGNDKSIKCEQNLGHDTMYWYKQDSKKFLKIMFSYNNKELIINETVPNRFSPKSPDKAHLNLHINSLELGDSAVYFCASSQGVGLSTEAFFGQGTRLTVV.

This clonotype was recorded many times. CDR3 residues: CASSQYNEQFF. The CDR3 DNA sequence: TGTGCCAGCAGTCAATACAATGAGCAGTTCTTC. The chain employs TRBV6-2 or TRBV6-3 and TRBJ2-1; D gene uncertain. Between the trimmed V and J ends, which lost 5 bases and 4 bases, there was a span of 3 bases. The germline gives CDR1 MNHEY, CDR2 SVGEGT. The CDR3 is 11 amino acids.

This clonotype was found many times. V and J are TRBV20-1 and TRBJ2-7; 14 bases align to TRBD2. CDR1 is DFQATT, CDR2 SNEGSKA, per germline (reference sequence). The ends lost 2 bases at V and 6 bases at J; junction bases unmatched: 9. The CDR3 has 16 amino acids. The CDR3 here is CSARRQGTSGRSEQYF. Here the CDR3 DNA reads TGCAGTGCTAGACGTCAGGGGACTAGCGGGAGAAGCGAGCAGTACTTC.